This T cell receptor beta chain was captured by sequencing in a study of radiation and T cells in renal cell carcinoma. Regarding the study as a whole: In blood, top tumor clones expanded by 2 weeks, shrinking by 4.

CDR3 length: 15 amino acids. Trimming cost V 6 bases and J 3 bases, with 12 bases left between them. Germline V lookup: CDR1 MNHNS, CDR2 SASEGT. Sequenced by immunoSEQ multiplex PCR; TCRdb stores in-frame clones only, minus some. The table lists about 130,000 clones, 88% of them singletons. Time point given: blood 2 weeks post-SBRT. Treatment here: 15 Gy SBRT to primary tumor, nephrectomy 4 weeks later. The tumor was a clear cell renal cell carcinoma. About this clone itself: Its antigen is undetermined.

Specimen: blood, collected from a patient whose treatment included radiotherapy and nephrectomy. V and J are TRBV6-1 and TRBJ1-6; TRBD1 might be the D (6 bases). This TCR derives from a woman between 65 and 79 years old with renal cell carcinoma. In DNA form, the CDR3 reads TGTGCCAGCAGGGTCCCGGGACACTATAATTCACCCCTCCACTTT. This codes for CASRVPGHYNSPLHF.